The clone carrying this T cell receptor beta chain has at least ten counts. Its antigen is not identified. Individuals who volunteered at a blood bank located in Maryland, USA, made up the group of healthy controls. The unsorted libraries were made from 2 million PBMCs kept at -80 C. The source of the sample is a study of neurological immune-mediated disorders. Study-wide results and limits: HTLV-1-associated myelopathy showed the most TCR clonal expansion; multiple sclerosis the least, below healthy controls.

5'RACE with 10-nucleotide random UMIs produced the cDNA. MiXCR was run by TCRdb on the 5' RACE reads, yielding one entry per CDR3 protein. The data contain under 90,000 distinct CDR3 sequences, about 9.4% of them seen just once; the ten biggest clones take up about 1.8%. Sequencing was performed on PBMCs. The clonotype originates from a man aged 50-60 years in good health.

CDR3 DNA: TGCGCCAGCAGCTTGGTCGAAGCCCGTCAAGAGACCCAGTACTTC. It specifies CASSLVEARQETQYF. The chain carries TRBV5-1 and TRBJ2-5; D uncertain. The germline V gene has CDR1 SGHRS and CDR2 YFSETQ. Trimming removed 0 bases from V and 2 bases from J, with 11 bases in between. The CDR3 consists of 15 residues.